This TCR beta chain was captured by sequencing in a study of blood T cells in healthy people across ages. Using a J-beta primer mix together with a sample-barcoded 5' primer, a second PCR was run for about 7 to 12 cycles. MiXCR was run by TCRdb on the 5' RACE reads, yielding one entry per CDR3 protein. Here the sample spans about 940,000 distinct CDR3 sequences, roughly 52% being singletons. Concerning this clonotype itself: The antigen remains undetermined.

Study-level results: Estimates of total diversity, which came from one million sequenced T cells, were considered to be underestimates. The lack of PBMC sorting stopped any conclusive naive versus antigen-experienced comparison.

V was shortened by 1 base and J by 0 bases, with 7 bases between the two germline ends. CDR1 and CDR2 (germline): SGHRS, YFSETQ. The length of the CDR3 is 14 residues. Researchers report isolating at least 6 million PBMCs per sample. Extraction of total RNA produced a minimum of 6 micrograms from each sample. The chain joins TRBV5-1 to TRBJ1-2; no clear D gene. The origin of this receptor is a man aged 30-40 years in good health. Source material: blood. This CDR3 reads CASSLQSANYGYTF. The CDR3 DNA sequence: TGCGCCAGCAGCTTGCAGTCAGCTAACTATGGCTACACCTTC.